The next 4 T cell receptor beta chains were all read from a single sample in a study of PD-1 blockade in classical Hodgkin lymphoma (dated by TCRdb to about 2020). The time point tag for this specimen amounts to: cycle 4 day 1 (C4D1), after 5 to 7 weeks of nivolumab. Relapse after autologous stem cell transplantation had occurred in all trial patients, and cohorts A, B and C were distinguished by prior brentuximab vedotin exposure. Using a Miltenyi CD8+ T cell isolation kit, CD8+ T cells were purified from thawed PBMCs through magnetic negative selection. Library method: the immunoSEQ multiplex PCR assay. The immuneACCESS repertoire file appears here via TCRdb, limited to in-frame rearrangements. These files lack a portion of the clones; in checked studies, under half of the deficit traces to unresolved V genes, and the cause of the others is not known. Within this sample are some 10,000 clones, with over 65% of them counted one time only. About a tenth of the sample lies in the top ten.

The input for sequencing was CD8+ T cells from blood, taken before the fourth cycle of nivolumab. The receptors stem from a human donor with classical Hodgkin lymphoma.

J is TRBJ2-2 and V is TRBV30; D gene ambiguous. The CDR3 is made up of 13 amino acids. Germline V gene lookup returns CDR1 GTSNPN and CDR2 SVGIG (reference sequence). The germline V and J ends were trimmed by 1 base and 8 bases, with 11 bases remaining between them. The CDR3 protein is CAWSEAGWGELFF. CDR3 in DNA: TGTGCCTGGAGTGAGGCCGGCTGGGGGGAGCTGTTTTTT.

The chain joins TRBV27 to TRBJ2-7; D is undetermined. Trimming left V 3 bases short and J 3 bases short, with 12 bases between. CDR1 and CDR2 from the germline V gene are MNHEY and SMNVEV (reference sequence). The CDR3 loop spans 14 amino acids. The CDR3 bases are TGTGCCAGCAGTTTTTCGGGCGGCGGCTACGAGCAGTACTTC. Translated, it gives CASSFSGGGYEQYF.

In nucleotides, the CDR3 is TGTGCCAGCAGCTTAGTACGGCAGGGGAACACTGAAGCTTTCTTT. The encoded protein is CASSLVRQGNTEAFF. The V gene is TRBV13, the J gene TRBJ1-1, with a tentative D call TRBD1 (5 bases). The length of the CDR3 is 15 residues. CDR1 PRHDT and CDR2 FYEKMQ come from the germline V gene (reference sequence). V was clipped by 1 base and J by 1 base, with 10 bases between them.

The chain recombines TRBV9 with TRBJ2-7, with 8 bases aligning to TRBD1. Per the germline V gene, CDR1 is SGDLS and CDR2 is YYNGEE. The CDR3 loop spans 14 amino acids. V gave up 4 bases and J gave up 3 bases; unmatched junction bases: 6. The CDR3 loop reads CASSSGGEVYEQYF. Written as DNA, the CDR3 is TGTGCCAGCAGCTCAGGGGGCGAAGTCTACGAGCAGTACTTC.